One and the same sample provided the 31 T cell receptor beta chains below, sequenced in a study of shared clonotypes between healthy human individuals. Profiled with immunoSEQ multiplex PCR; TCRdb holds only in-frame clones, not every one. In the table there are around 510,000 clones, around 76% of which are singletons. Sequenced: PBMCs. These receptors came from a woman aged 40-49 years in good health. Some clones in this sample may be carry-over from other donors' samples.

V usage is TRBV7-2 and J usage is TRBJ2-2; D gene ambiguous. Germline lookup yields CDR1 SGHTA and CDR2 FQGNSA. This CDR3 region has 12 residues. With 3 bases removed from V and 7 bases from J, the gap between germline ends came to 6 bases. CDR3 nucleotide sequence: TGTGCCAGCAGCTTCACAGTCGGGGAGCTGTTTTTT. It yields the protein CASSFTVGELFF.

Points on this clone: A read error may be the cause here, since a much bigger clone is one base away. The chain has TRBV2 and TRBJ2-2; 11 bases map to TRBD2. The CDR3 loop spans 15 amino acids. Germline assignment: CDR1 SNHLY and CDR2 FYNNEI. The V segment lost 4 bases and the J segment 4 bases; nucleotides outside the gene matches: 2. The CDR3: CASSVTSGSTGELFF. As DNA, the CDR3 is TGTGCCAGCAGTGTCACTAGCGGGAGCACCGGGGAGCTGTTTTTT.

The V and J genes are TRBV27 and TRBJ2-7; D remains ambiguous. V gave up 2 bases and J gave up 3 bases, with 8 bases separating them. CDR1 and CDR2 (germline): MNHEY, SMNVEV (reference sequence). The CDR3 is 13 amino acids. CDR3 region: CASSLVLGYEQYF. CDR3 nucleotide sequence: TGTGCCAGCAGTTTAGTCTTAGGCTACGAGCAGTACTTC.

This chain uses TRBV5-1 with TRBJ1-2; 8 bases fit TRBD1. The CDR3 runs to 14 residues. Germline V lookup: CDR1 SGHRS, CDR2 YFSETQ. Germline trimming cut 2 bases from V and 8 bases from J; bases unmatched to any gene: 8. The CDR3 reads CASSLLDRGDGYTF. The CDR3 coding sequence is TGCGCCAGCAGCTTACTCGACAGGGGCGACGGCTACACCTTC.

The genes are TRBV18 and TRBJ2-5; 10 nucleotides match TRBD2. The CDR3 runs to 16 residues. The germline CDR1 and CDR2 sequences are KGHSH and LQKENI. With V trimmed by 5 bases and J by 3 bases, 9 bases remained unmatched. As DNA, the CDR3 is TGTGCCAGCTCAAGCCAGGTGGGGACTAGCGAAGAGACCCAGTACTTC. This encodes CASSSQVGTSEETQYF.

The J gene is TRBJ1-2, the V gene TRBV27; possible D gene TRBD1, 6 bases. V lost 2 bases to trimming and J lost 8 bases, with 15 bases between them. The CDR3 is made up of 14 amino acids. CDR1 MNHEY and CDR2 SMNVEV come from the germline V gene (reference sequence). CDR3 sequence: CASSLRAIQGGYTF. CDR3 DNA: TGTGCCAGCAGTTTACGGGCCATCCAGGGGGGCTACACCTTC.

The chain carries TRBV5-4 and TRBJ2-2, with D possibly TRBD1 on 6 matching bases. CDR3 size: 16 residues. The V gene's germline CDR1 is SGHNT and CDR2 YYREEE (reference sequence). Trimming stripped 0 bases from V and 6 bases from J, with 15 bases between. The CDR3 protein is CASSLVGAVRSGELFF. The CDR3 bases are TGTGCCAGCAGCTTGGTGGGGGCTGTGCGATCCGGGGAGCTGTTTTTT.

The J gene is TRBJ2-7, the V gene TRBV10-3; 10 bases map to TRBD1. The CDR3 is 14 amino acids. Germline loops: CDR1 ENHRY, CDR2 SYGVKD. With 5 bases clipped from V and 2 bases from J, the junction kept 3 bases outside the gene matches. CDR3 bases: TGTGCCATCAGTCCAGACAGGGGGCCCTACGAGCAGTACTTC. This translates into CAISPDRGPYEQYF.

This clone was seen only a few times. The chain carries TRBV28 and TRBJ1-6; D is uncertain. This CDR3 comprises 15 residues. Between the trimmed V and J ends, which lost 3 bases and 2 bases, there was a span of 8 bases. Germline V lookup: CDR1 MDHEN, CDR2 SYDVKM. The CDR3 is CASSFVTAYNSPLHF. CDR3 DNA sequence: TGTGCCAGCAGTTTTGTCACAGCCTATAATTCACCCCTCCACTTT.

The J gene is TRBJ1-1, the V gene TRBV7-2; D perhaps matches TRBD1 (5 bases). The CDR3 runs 14 residues. Germline assignment: CDR1 SGHTA and CDR2 FQGNSA. V was trimmed by 3 bases and J by 1 base, leaving 9 bases between them. Here the CDR3 DNA reads TGTGCCAGCAGCTTCGGGACGGCGAACACTGAAGCTTTCTTT. It codes for CASSFGTANTEAFF.

The rearrangement joins TRBV7-2 to TRBJ1-3; 7 bases are a match to TRBD1. CDR3 length: 15 residues. The J segment lost 2 bases and the V segment lost 5 bases, leaving 6 bases of the junction unmatched. Germline V CDR1 and CDR2: SGHTA, FQGNSA. CDR3 residues: CASSAGTATGNTIYF. In DNA form, the CDR3 reads TGTGCCAGCAGCGCTGGGACAGCAACTGGAAACACCATATATTTT.

V gene TRBV29-1 combines with J gene TRBJ2-1; 8 nucleotides line up with TRBD1. J lost 0 bases, V lost 5 bases, and 9 bases had no gene match. Germline loops: CDR1 SQVTM, CDR2 ANQGSEA. This CDR3 is built from 16 residues. The DNA for the CDR3 is TGCAGCGTTCCCCCCCGGACAGGGCGCTCCTACAATGAGCAGTTCTTC. Translating it yields CSVPPRTGRSYNEQFF.

As for this clone: At one boundary the junction diverges from the germline segment, which might be a read error. J is TRBJ1-5 and V is TRBV5-1; possibly TRBD1 for D (6 bases). CDR3 length: 15 residues. The V gene's germline CDR1 is SGHRS and CDR2 YFSETQ. CDR3 nucleotides: TGCGTCAGCAGCATAGCCGGGACACTTAATCAGCCCCAGCATTTT. This encodes CVSSIAGTLNQPQHF.

V and J are TRBV5-1 and TRBJ2-2, with unresolved D. Germline V gives CDR1 SGHRS, CDR2 YFSETQ. Deletions cut 0 bases from V and 4 bases from J, with 7 bases between. This CDR3 region has 14 residues. In DNA, the CDR3 is TGCGCCAGCAGCTTGGGACTGGGCACCGGGGAGCTGTTTTTT. Its protein is CASSLGLGTGELFF.

V gene TRBV19 combines with J gene TRBJ1-5; D might be TRBD1 (5 bases). CDR1 LNHDA and CDR2 SQIVND come from the germline V gene (reference sequence). CDR3 length: 13 amino acids. V dropped 6 bases and J dropped 4 bases, with 10 bases sitting between them. This CDR3 reads CASRGQLNQPQHF. The CDR3 nucleotides read TGTGCCAGTAGGGGGCAGCTGAATCAGCCCCAGCATTTT.

This chain connects TRBV15 to TRBJ2-2; 7 nucleotides line up with TRBD2. This CDR3 is built from 16 residues. Looked up from germline, CDR1 is LNHNV and CDR2 is YYDKDF (reference sequence). The ends lost 1 base at V and 2 bases at J; junction bases unmatched: 4. The CDR3: CATSRVSGKNTGELFF. The CDR3 DNA reads as TGTGCCACCAGCAGAGTCAGCGGGAAAAACACCGGGGAGCTGTTTTTT.

CDR3 DNA sequence: TGTGCCAGTAGTCTCTCCCGGACAGGGAGCGGGGAGGAGACCCAGTACTTC. Translation gives CASSLSRTGSGEETQYF. The V and J genes are TRBV19 and TRBJ2-5, with D maybe TRBD1 (8 bases). CDR3 size: 17 residues. CDR1 LNHDA and CDR2 SQIVND come from the germline V gene (reference sequence). Deletions cut 5 bases from V and 5 bases from J, with 24 bases between. Looking up the rest from reference TRBV19 and TRBJ2-5 gives the full variable domain: DGGITQSPKYLFRKEGQNVTLSCEQNLNHDAMYWYRQDPGQGLRLIYYSQIVNDFQKGDIAEGYSVSREKKESFPLTVTSAQKNPTAFYLCASSLSRTGSGEETQYFGPGTRLLVL.

The chain recombines TRBV29-1 with TRBJ2-1, with no clear D. Trimming stripped 7 bases from V and 9 bases from J, with 10 bases between. The V gene's germline CDR1 is SQVTM and CDR2 ANQGSEA. The CDR3 spans 10 residues. CDR3 DNA sequence: TGCAGCGCCAAGTGGGGTGAGCAGTTCTTC. Amino acids: CSAKWGEQFF.

This chain uses TRBV28 with TRBJ2-7; 9 nucleotides agree with TRBD1. Trimming took 4 bases from V and 4 from J; bases not matched to a gene: 8. This CDR3 has 15 amino acids. The V gene's germline CDR1 is MDHEN and CDR2 SYDVKM. CDR3 in DNA: TGTGCCAGCAGTTATACAGGACAGGGGTTGTACGAGCAGTACTTC. Translated, it gives CASSYTGQGLYEQYF.

The V call is TRBV18, the J call TRBJ2-3; 8 nucleotides match TRBD1. The V gene's germline CDR1 is KGHSH and CDR2 LQKENI. The CDR3 sequence is 15 residues long. V gave up 6 bases and J gave up 3 bases; unmatched junction bases: 8. CDR3 DNA: TGTGCCAGCTCGTCAGGGGGCTTTGGAACAGATACGCAGTATTTT. As protein: CASSSGGFGTDTQYF.

The chain couples TRBV5-1 to TRBJ1-2; TRBD1 agrees at 10 bases. Losses at the gene ends were 0 bases for V and 6 bases for J; bases not matched to a gene: 5. In germline, CDR1 is SGHRS, CDR2 YFSETQ. The CDR3 sequence is 15 residues long. The CDR3 reads CASSLEDRGHDGYTF. The CDR3, as DNA: TGCGCCAGCAGCTTGGAAGACAGGGGGCACGATGGCTACACCTTC.

This rearrangement joins TRBV27 to TRBJ2-1, with 8 bases fitting TRBD2. CDR1 MNHEY and CDR2 SMNVEV come from the germline V gene (reference sequence). V dropped 5 bases and J dropped 9; count of bases not matched to a gene: 15. The CDR3 covers 16 residues. CDR3: CASSGKVGLAVGEQFF. Here the CDR3 DNA reads TGTGCCAGCAGTGGTAAGGTCGGACTAGCCGTCGGTGAGCAGTTCTTC.

This clone was observed a handful of times. The V and J genes are TRBV28 and TRBJ2-7; D perhaps matches TRBD1 (6 bases). The V gene lost 5 bases and the J gene lost 2 bases, with 16 bases spanning the gap. The germline V gene has CDR1 MDHEN and CDR2 SYDVKM. This CDR3 region has 15 residues. The chain's CDR3 is CASSNRAPAPYEQYF. In nucleotides, the CDR3 is TGTGCCAGCAGTAACAGGGCACCAGCACCCTACGAGCAGTACTTC.

This clone was found many times. The chain carries TRBV5-6 and TRBJ2-7, with D possibly matching TRBD2 (5 bases). There are 13 residues in the CDR3. V was pared by 4 bases and J by 3 bases, with 11 bases between. The germline V gene has CDR1 SGHDT and CDR2 YYEEEE. The CDR3 region is CASSVISVYEQYF. For the CDR3, the DNA is TGTGCCAGCAGCGTGATTAGCGTCTACGAGCAGTACTTC.

This chain joins TRBV30 and TRBJ2-5; no clear D gene. The J call could be wrong; TRBJ2-7 is a better fit for the DNA end. CDR1 and CDR2 from the germline V gene are GTSNPN and SVGIG (reference sequence). This CDR3 has 13 amino acids. The CDR3 coding sequence is TGTGCCTGGAGTGTAGATTCGGGCTACGAGCAGTACTTC. Its translation is CAWSVDSGYEQYF.

Here the CDR3 DNA reads TGTGCCAGCAGTCCTCATTTAGCGGGGGGGCGGAGCACAGATACGCAGTATTTT. It is translated as CASSPHLAGGRSTDTQYF. The chain links TRBV28 to TRBJ2-3; TRBD2 matches 11 bases. V lost 5 bases, J lost 0 bases, and 10 bases stayed unmatched. The CDR3 contains 18 residues. Germline lookup yields CDR1 MDHEN and CDR2 SYDVKM.

This chain uses TRBV19 with TRBJ2-5, with D unresolved. From germline, CDR1 is LNHDA and CDR2 SQIVND (reference sequence). The CDR3 spans 13 residues. V lost 5 bases to trimming and J lost 2 bases, with 9 bases between them. CDR3 bases: TGTGCCAGTAGTTCTCCTCCACAAGAGACCCAGTACTTC. Amino acids: CASSSPPQETQYF. The whole variable domain, filled in from reference TRBV19 and TRBJ2-5, reads DGGITQSPKYLFRKEGQNVTLSCEQNLNHDAMYWYRQDPGQGLRLIYYSQIVNDFQKGDIAEGYSVSREKKESFPLTVTSAQKNPTAFYLCASSSPPQETQYFGPGTRLLVL.

V usage is TRBV7-2 and J usage is TRBJ1-4; 8 bases match TRBD1. The CDR3 contains 12 residues. V lost 6 bases, J lost 12 bases, and 6 bases stayed unmatched. Germline V gene sequence: CDR1 SGHTA, CDR2 FQGNSA. The CDR3 region is CASRFTGGELFF. CDR3 bases: TGTGCCAGCAGGTTTACAGGGGGAGAACTGTTTTTT.

This clone was seen a single time. The chain is built from TRBV29-1 and TRBJ2-5; tentative D call: TRBD2 (5 bases). The J call may not be correct, given that the DNA end is closer to TRBJ2-7. From germline, CDR1 is SQVTM and CDR2 ANQGSEA. The CDR3 runs to 13 residues. CDR3: CSVGEGRNYEQYF. CDR3 in DNA: TGCAGCGTTGGCGAGGGCCGAAATTACGAGCAGTACTTC.

The chain uses TRBV21-1 and TRBJ2-3; the D call of TRBD2 is as the table states it, not checked on the DNA. TRBV21-1 is tagged as a pseudogene. This CDR3 is built from 16 residues. DNA for the CDR3: TGTGCCAGCAGCAATGAGCGGGAGTATAGGACAGATACGCAGTATTTT. Encoded protein: CASSNEREYRTDTQYF.

Of note for this clone: A far larger clone is a single base away, which makes a read error likely. V usage is TRBV7-9 and J usage is TRBJ2-1; TRBD2 agrees at 8 bases. This CDR3 is 15 amino acids long. The J segment lost 5 bases and the V segment lost 5 bases, leaving 8 bases of the junction unmatched. CDR1 SEHNR and CDR2 FQNEAQ come from the germline V gene (reference sequence). The CDR3 bases are TGTGCCAGCAGCCTCAGAACTAGCGGACACAATGAGCAGTTCTTC. This encodes CASSLRTSGHNEQFF.